This TCR beta chain comes out of a study of shared clonotypes between healthy human individuals. The germline V gene encodes CDR1 MRHNA and CDR2 SNTAGT. Trimming stripped 3 bases from V and 8 bases from J, with 18 bases between. The CDR3 sequence is 15 residues long. In replicate PCRs of sorted subsets, 150 to 200 ng DNA, tens of thousands of T cell genomes, was used. Assay used: immunoSEQ multiplex PCR; TCRdb lists only in-frame clones, some missing. The sample holds over a million clones, roughly 97% seen once. This receptor was identified in a man in his thirties or forties in good health. This chain links TRBV6-4 with TRBJ2-3, with D perhaps assigned TRBD1 or TRBD2 (5 bases each). The specimen was naive CD4+ T cells sorted from blood. Subset given: CD45RA+ positively selected. CDR3 loop: CASSEARDLLFTQYF. CDR3 nucleotides: TGTGCCAGCAGTGAGGCACGGGACCTGCTTTTTACGCAGTATTTT.